The 14 T cell receptor beta chains below all came from one sample that was sequenced in a study of cytomegalovirus exposure and HLA in healthy donors. It was with 60 Vbeta and 13 Jbeta primers that the PCR ran. TCRdb's copy holds only in-frame clones and misses some; the assay was immunoSEQ multiplex PCR. The sample contains 200,000 to 250,000 clones, almost 80% of which appear only once. Input material: PBMCs. The receptors shown here come from a male donor in good health and CMV-seronegative.

The DNA of the CDR3 is TGTGCCAGCAGTCCAGGGGGACAGGGTGATACTGAAGCTTTCTTT. The encoded protein is CASSPGGQGDTEAFF. J is TRBJ1-1 and V is TRBV28, with TRBD1 matching over 9 bases. Germline V gives CDR1 MDHEN, CDR2 SYDVKM. This CDR3 contains 15 residues. The ends lost 5 bases at V and 5 bases at J; junction bases unmatched: 9.

This clone was counted once. J is TRBJ1-2 and V is TRBV5-1, with D maybe TRBD1 (5 bases). Germline V gene lookup returns CDR1 SGHRS and CDR2 YFSETQ. Trimming shortened V by 0 bases and J by 1 base, and 10 bases separated the two germline ends. This CDR3 is 15 amino acids long. In nucleotides, the CDR3 is TGCGCCAGCAGCTTGGGGCTACAGGTTAACTATGGCTACACCTTC. Its protein product is CASSLGLQVNYGYTF.

The chain combines TRBV5-1 with TRBJ1-4; 7 bases match TRBD1. CDR1 SGHRS and CDR2 YFSETQ come from the germline V gene. This CDR3 region has 14 residues. V dropped 4 bases and J dropped 14; count of bases not matched to a gene: 14. The CDR3 spells CASSRGPGTAILFF. In DNA form, the CDR3 reads TGCGCCAGCAGCAGGGGACCCGGGACAGCAATCCTGTTTTTT.

The J gene is TRBJ1-2, the V gene TRBV5-1, with 8 bases identical to TRBD1. CDR1 SGHRS and CDR2 YFSETQ come from the germline V gene. This CDR3 is 12 amino acids long. V was pared by 6 bases and J by 4 bases, with 2 bases of the junction left unmatched. CDR3 region: CASKDRVYGYTF. CDR3 in DNA: TGCGCCAGCAAGGACAGGGTCTATGGCTACACCTTC.

The chain recombines TRBV4-2 with TRBJ2-6; tentatively, D is TRBD1 (5 bases). V was trimmed by 3 bases and J by 0 bases, leaving 9 bases between them. Per germline, CDR1 LGHNA and CDR2 YNFKEQ. The CDR3 spans 16 residues. The CDR3 sequence is CASSQLQGSGANVLTF. Here the CDR3 DNA reads TGTGCCAGCAGCCAGCTCCAGGGCTCTGGGGCCAACGTCCTGACTTTC.

V is TRBV4-1 and J is TRBJ2-1; no reliable D call. V was cut by 0 bases and J by 2 bases, with 17 bases left in between. The CDR3 loop spans 18 amino acids. Germline CDR1 is MGHRA and CDR2 is YSYEKL. The CDR3 sequence: CASSQDFVAGITYNEQFF. CDR3 nucleotides: TGCGCCAGCAGCCAAGATTTCGTGGCAGGTATTACCTACAATGAGCAGTTCTTC.

Notes on this clone: At one boundary the junction diverges from the germline segment, which might be a read error. J is TRBJ2-7 and V is TRBV7-9; 9 nucleotides match TRBD2. The CDR3 totals 15 residues. CDR1 SEHNR and CDR2 FQNEAQ come from the germline V gene (reference sequence). In DNA, the CDR3 is TGTTCCAGCATCCAAGTCGGGGGTAGCGGGAGCCCTATGTTCTTC. This codes for CSSIQVGGSGSPMFF.

V usage is TRBV6-6 and J usage is TRBJ2-5, with 10 bases identical to TRBD2. CDR3 length: 16 amino acids. Germline loops: CDR1 MNHNY, CDR2 SVGAGI (reference sequence). V shed 9 bases, J shed 4 bases, and the junction held 14 bases outside the gene matches. The CDR3 spells CASKDGASGSLETQYF. In nucleotides, the CDR3 is TGTGCCAGTAAGGACGGGGCTAGCGGGAGTTTAGAGACCCAGTACTTC.

The chain has TRBV2 and TRBJ1-3; TRBD1 aligns across 7 bases. The germline gives CDR1 SNHLY, CDR2 FYNNEI. V was pared by 7 bases and J by 3 bases, with 9 bases of the junction left unmatched. The CDR3 loop spans 15 amino acids. CDR3 in DNA: TGTGCCAGCACAGGAGAGGGGGCACTTGGAAACACCATATATTTT. Amino acids: CASTGEGALGNTIYF.

The rearrangement uses TRBV5-4 and TRBJ2-3; D is possibly TRBD1 (6 bases). V lost 0 bases and J 0 bases, leaving 8 bases between the germline ends. CDR1 SGHNT and CDR2 YYREEE come from the germline V gene (reference sequence). The CDR3 consists of 15 residues. As DNA, the CDR3 is TGTGCCAGCAGCTTGGGGACAGCCAGCACAGATACGCAGTATTTT. Translation gives CASSLGTASTDTQYF.

This clone was counted between two and nine times. The chain links TRBV4-1 to TRBJ2-7, with 10 bases aligning to TRBD2. The CDR3 contains 16 residues. The germline V gene has CDR1 MGHRA and CDR2 YSYEKL. V lost 1 base to trimming and J lost 5 bases; unmatched junction nucleotides: 8. The DNA of the CDR3 is TGCGCCAGCAGCCAAGCCCCGCTAGCGGGAGCCGACGAGCAGTACTTC. Translation: CASSQAPLAGADEQYF.

The gene calls are TRBV6-5 and TRBJ2-7; D gene uncertain. The CDR3 has 15 amino acids. Germline assignment: CDR1 MNHEY and CDR2 SVGAGI. Trimming removed 0 bases from V and 2 bases from J, with 11 bases in between. DNA of the CDR3: TGTGCCAGCAGTTACTCACCGACGGGTACCTACGAGCAGTACTTC. Its protein is CASSYSPTGTYEQYF.

This clone appeared once. The chain couples TRBV5-1 to TRBJ2-7, with D hard to call. The CDR3 is made up of 13 amino acids. CDR1 is SGHRS and CDR2 is YFSETQ in the germline V gene. Trimming took off 2 bases at V and 1 base at J, with 7 bases between the two ends. CDR3 region: CASSFERSYEQYF. Written as DNA, the CDR3 is TGCGCCAGCAGCTTCGAGAGATCCTACGAGCAGTACTTC.

To note about this clone: Other DNA sequences of this sample code for an identical CDR3. The chain is built from TRBV6-5 and TRBJ2-7; D gene unclear. This CDR3 comprises 15 residues. V dropped 0 bases and J dropped 0 bases, with 9 bases sitting between them. Germline CDR1 is MNHEY and CDR2 is SVGAGI. The CDR3, as DNA: TGTGCCAGCAGTTACTCCTCGGTGAGCTCCTACGAGCAGTACTTC. Protein: CASSYSSVSSYEQYF.